This T cell receptor beta chain was captured in a study of siplizumab effects on memory and regulatory T cells. Regarding the study as a whole: Tregs that proliferated in siplizumab cultures did not have their suppressive function confirmed.

The protocol was immunoSEQ multiplex PCR, while the TCRdb copy is restricted to in-frame clones and leaves out a portion. The table lists around 99,000 clones, about 90% of them singletons. This CDR3 contains 16 residues. Germline V gene sequence: CDR1 MNHEY, CDR2 SMNVEV (reference sequence). V lost 8 bases to trimming and J lost 5 bases, with 25 bases between them. In its sample, this clone was seen once. The antigen is undetermined. The origin of this receptor is a human donor in good health. The chain uses TRBV27 and TRBJ2-7; D is perhaps TRBD2 (6 bases). Specimen: Tregs sorted from blood. CDR3 nucleotides: TGTGCCAGCGGATTACTGACCTCGGGACTGCAGAACGAGCAGTACTTC. Encoded protein: CASGLLTSGLQNEQYF.